The clone carrying this T cell receptor beta chain has just one count. The protocol was immunoSEQ multiplex PCR, while the TCRdb copy is restricted to in-frame clones and leaves out a portion. The sample comprises approximately 130,000 clones, approximately 85% of which are singletons, and 4.3% rests with the top ten. CDR3 length equals 14 residues. The V gene end was trimmed by 1 base and the J gene end by 2 bases; junction bases not matched to a gene: 1. CDR1 and CDR2 (germline): SGHDN, FVKESK. This sample was included in a study of blood T cell repertoires in COVID-19. Whole-study context: The origin of the acute and convalescent COVID-19 samples was the United States, Italy and Spain.

Specimen: peripheral blood. This chain links TRBV14 with TRBJ2-5; 7 bases map to TRBD1. This clonotype was obtained from a human donor in a cohort sampled during active COVID-19. In DNA, the CDR3 is TGTGCCAGCAGCCAAGTGGGACAGCAAGAGACCCAGTACTTC. Protein product: CASSQVGQQETQYF.